This TCR beta chain was sequenced during a study of cytomegalovirus exposure and HLA in healthy donors. Of note for this clone: Its antigen is undetermined.

13 Jbeta primers and 60 Vbeta primers were used for the PCR. Produced via immunoSEQ multiplex PCR; TCRdb's table is partial and in-frame only. The data show some 120,000 clones, 80% seen once. Whole-study findings and limits: Per published accounts, TCR beta sequences correctly predicted the HLA-A and HLA-B alleles of most subjects. As immune exposure information, only CMV serostatus was available. Being productive about 87% or about 30% of the time was typical of most TCR beta V segments in an earlier analysis. Later, an analysis found that common viral pathogens appeared to be linked with several of the most significant clusters.

The germline gives CDR1 SGHDN, CDR2 FVKESK. The CDR3 has 14 residues. V lost 0 bases to trimming and J lost 2 bases, with 7 bases between them. This receptor was taken from a man younger than 45 in good health and CMV-seropositive. The genes are TRBV14 and TRBJ2-5; D is unresolved. Sequenced sample: PBMCs. CDR3 DNA sequence: TGTGCCAGCAGCCAAGATGGGCCTCAAGAGACCCAGTACTTC. Translating it yields CASSQDGPQETQYF. The full variable domain, in which reference TRBV14 and TRBJ2-5 provide the parts outside the CDR3, is EAGVTQFPSHSVIEKGQTVTLRCDPISGHDNLYWYRRVMGKEIKFLLHFVKESKQDESGMPNNRFLAERTGGTYSTLKVQPAELEDSGVYFCASSQDGPQETQYFGPGTRLLVL.